The clone carrying this TCR beta chain came up a few times. Its specificity is unknown. Use of 60 Vbeta and 13 Jbeta primers characterized the PCR. Per the authors' pipeline: Unique TCR beta chains numbered approximately 80 million in a later analysis, with 10 million to 14 million shared. Produced via immunoSEQ multiplex PCR; TCRdb's table is partial and in-frame only. The V and J calls and the clone size are those of that table, but D and trimming were determined from the DNA. Of around 160,000 clones listed, roughly four fifths are singletons. This CDR3 contains 14 residues. Germline CDR1 KGHSH, CDR2 LQKENI. V lost 6 bases and J lost 4; bases outside the gene matches: 7. These data are taken from a study of cytomegalovirus exposure and HLA in healthy donors. Study findings and constraints: Approximately 160 TCR beta chains were listed as cytomegalovirus-associated. Reports credit the classifier with highly specific, highly sensitive diagnosis of cytomegalovirus status.

This receptor was identified in a man in his forties in good health and CMV-seropositive. The chain recombines TRBV18 with TRBJ1-1, with 8 bases matching TRBD1. The sequenced sample consisted of PBMCs. CDR3 in DNA: TGTGCCAGCTCCTCGACAGGGGCGGGCACTGAAGCTTTCTTT. This encodes CASSSTGAGTEAFF.